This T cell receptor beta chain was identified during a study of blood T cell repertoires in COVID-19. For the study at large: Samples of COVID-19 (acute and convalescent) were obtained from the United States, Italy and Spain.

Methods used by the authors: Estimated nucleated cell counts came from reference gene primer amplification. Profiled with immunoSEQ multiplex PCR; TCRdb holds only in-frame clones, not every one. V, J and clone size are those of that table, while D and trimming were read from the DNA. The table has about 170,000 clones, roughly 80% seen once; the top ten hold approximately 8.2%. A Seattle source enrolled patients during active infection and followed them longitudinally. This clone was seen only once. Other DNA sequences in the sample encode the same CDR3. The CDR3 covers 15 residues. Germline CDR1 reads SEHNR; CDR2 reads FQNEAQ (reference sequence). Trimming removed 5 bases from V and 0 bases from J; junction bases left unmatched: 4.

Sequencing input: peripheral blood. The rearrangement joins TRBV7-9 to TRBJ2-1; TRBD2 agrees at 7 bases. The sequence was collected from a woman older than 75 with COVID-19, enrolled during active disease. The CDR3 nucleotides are TGTGCCAGCAGCCCGGGGGGTAGCTCCTACAATGAGCAGTTCTTC. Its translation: CASSPGGSSYNEQFF.